The 20 T cell receptor beta chains given below trace back to one sample, sequenced in a study of graft-versus-host responses after intestinal transplantation. These receptors lack a known antigen. TCRdb's table, derived via immunoSEQ multiplex PCR, lists solely in-frame clones and lacks some. The sample carries about 40,000 clones, 85% to 95% recorded once. The sample in question was unstimulated CD8+ T cells sorted from spleen or lymph node cells, obtained before transplant. The origin of the receptors is a human donor who was the organ donor for an intestinal transplant.

This chain joins TRBV6-5 and TRBJ2-1; 12 positions match TRBD2. Germline V lookup: CDR1 MNHEY, CDR2 SVGAGI. The CDR3 length is 14 residues. The V segment lost 4 bases and the J segment 6 bases; nucleotides outside the gene matches: 1. CDR3 sequence (DNA): TGTGCCAGCAGTTCTAGCGGGGGGGCCAATGAGCAGTTCTTC. As protein: CASSSSGGANEQFF.

This clone was detected a few times. As DNA, the CDR3 is TGTGCCAGTAGTATGCAGGCCCCGGGGACTGAAGCTTTCTTT. Its protein is CASSMQAPGTEAFF. This chain connects TRBV19 to TRBJ1-1; D is uncertain. V dropped 3 bases and J dropped 5 bases, with 13 bases sitting between them. Germline values: CDR1 LNHDA, CDR2 SQIVND (reference sequence). The CDR3 has 14 residues.

The rearrangement links TRBV9 to TRBJ2-1, with D perhaps TRBD2 (5 bases). CDR1 and CDR2 from the germline V gene are SGDLS and YYNGEE. CDR3 length: 14 residues. The V gene lost 4 bases and the J gene lost 8 bases, with 16 bases spanning the gap. The CDR3 spells CASSPAGFGDEQFF. The CDR3 DNA sequence: TGTGCCAGCAGCCCCGCAGGCTTCGGGGATGAGCAGTTCTTC.

The chain joins TRBV7-9 to TRBJ2-5, with TRBD2 matching 13 bases. The J call may be mistaken, given a closer DNA end match to TRBJ2-7. The CDR3 length is 16 residues. Germline lookup yields CDR1 SEHNR and CDR2 FQNEAQ (reference sequence). The CDR3 spells CASSPAGLAGIYEQYF. The CDR3, as DNA: TGTGCCAGCAGCCCTGCGGGACTAGCGGGGATTTACGAGCAGTACTTC.

J is TRBJ2-3 and V is TRBV6-4, with 7 bases matching TRBD2. The V gene's germline CDR1 is MRHNA and CDR2 SNTAGT. Unmatched junction bases numbered 10, after V lost 6 bases and J lost 1 base. The CDR3 has 16 residues. In DNA form, the CDR3 reads TGTGCCAGCAGCCCCGACGGGGGGTCGGGCACAGATACGCAGTATTTT. This translates into CASSPDGGSGTDTQYF.

V is TRBV4-1 and J is TRBJ2-5; possible D gene TRBD2, 7 bases. CDR1 MGHRA and CDR2 YSYEKL come from the germline V gene. The germline V and J ends were trimmed by 0 bases and 5 bases, with 13 bases remaining between them. This CDR3 has 15 residues. CDR3 residues: CASSQDRGGGETQYF. The CDR3, as DNA: TGCGCCAGCAGCCAAGACCGCGGGGGCGGGGAGACCCAGTACTTC.

On this clone itself: This likely comes from a read error, as the CDR3 has no conserved phenylalanine or tryptophan at its end. The chain combines TRBV5-4 with TRBJ1-2; perhaps TRBD1 as D (5 bases). V lost 8 bases and J 0 bases, leaving 17 bases between the germline ends. The CDR3 length is 15 residues. CDR1 is SGHNT, CDR2 YYREEE, per germline (reference sequence). CDR3 nucleotide sequence: TGTGCCAGTAGCGGGGGTTGGGGAGCTAACTATGGCTACACCTAC. It codes for CASSGGWGANYGYTY.

V usage is TRBV4-1 and J usage is TRBJ1-1; weak D call: TRBD1 (5 bases). V was pared by 0 bases and J by 0 bases, with 11 bases between. This CDR3 is 16 amino acids long. Looked up from germline, CDR1 is MGHRA and CDR2 is YSYEKL. The chain's CDR3 is CASSQDQGYMNTEAFF. The CDR3 DNA follows: TGCGCCAGCAGCCAAGACCAGGGATATATGAACACTGAAGCTTTCTTT.

The J gene is TRBJ2-7, the V gene TRBV12-2. TRBV12-2 is noted as a pseudogene. There are 14 residues in the CDR3. The CDR3 DNA follows: TGTGCAAGTCGCTTTCAGGACGTAGCCTACGAGCAGTACTTC. This sequence encodes CASRFQDVAYEQYF.

V gene TRBV29-1 combines with J gene TRBJ2-3; 7 nucleotides agree with TRBD1. The CDR3 is 17 residues long. The germline gives CDR1 SQVTM, CDR2 ANQGSEA. The V gene end was trimmed by 0 bases and the J gene end by 8 bases; junction bases not matched to a gene: 17. CDR3 sequence reads: CSVEDWDSWAFKATQYF. Written as DNA, the CDR3 is TGCAGCGTTGAAGATTGGGACAGTTGGGCCTTCAAGGCTACGCAGTATTTT.

This clone appeared once. The chain has TRBV9 and TRBJ1-2; D possibly corresponds to TRBD1 (5 bases). The CDR3 runs to 12 residues. The V gene's germline CDR1 is SGDLS and CDR2 YYNGEE. V lost 4 bases, J lost 4 bases, and 8 bases lay in between. The CDR3 sequence: CASSHGTYGYTF. The DNA of the CDR3 is TGTGCCAGCAGCCATGGGACCTATGGCTACACCTTC.

This chain uses TRBV4-3 with TRBJ2-7; TRBD1 or TRBD2 may be the D gene (5 bases each). The ends were cut back, 0 bases at V and 0 bases at J, with 12 bases in the middle. CDR3 length: 16 amino acids. Germline CDR1 and CDR2: LGHNA and YSLEER. The CDR3 protein is CASSQEWGSGSYEQYF. For the CDR3, the DNA is TGCGCCAGCAGCCAAGAGTGGGGGTCGGGCTCCTACGAGCAGTACTTC.

The rearrangement links TRBV6-6 to TRBJ2-7, with 7 bases that match TRBD2. This CDR3 contains 12 residues. Germline CDR1 is MNHNY and CDR2 is SVGAGI (reference sequence). Trimming removed 10 bases from V and 3 bases from J; junction bases left unmatched: 6. DNA for the CDR3: TGTGCCACGACGGGACTATACTACGAGCAGTACTTC. It encodes CATTGLYYEQYF.

The chain links TRBV19 to TRBJ2-2; 7 nucleotides align to TRBD2. Germline V gives CDR1 LNHDA, CDR2 SQIVND (reference sequence). V lost 7 bases, J lost 5 bases, and 10 bases stayed unmatched. The CDR3 is made up of 15 amino acids. CDR3 sequence reads: CASTGWTRATGELFF. The DNA of the CDR3 is TGTGCCAGTACAGGGTGGACTAGGGCAACCGGGGAGCTGTTTTTT.

V is TRBV5-4 and J is TRBJ2-7; D might be TRBD1 or TRBD2, each matching 5 bases. The CDR3 has 15 residues. The V end was cut by 4 bases, the J end by 2 bases, with 16 bases between. The germline gives CDR1 SGHNT, CDR2 YYREEE (reference sequence). This chain's CDR3 is CASSDRGAAPYEQYF. The CDR3 bases are TGTGCCAGCAGCGATCGGGGCGCGGCGCCCTACGAGCAGTACTTC. The full variable domain, its missing parts supplied by reference TRBV5-4 and TRBJ2-7, is ETGVTQSPTHLIKTRGQQVTLRCSSQSGHNTVSWYQQALGQGPQFIFQYYREEENGRGNFPPRFSGLQFPNYSSELNVNALELDDSALYLCASSDRGAAPYEQYFGPGTRLTVT.

The chain uses TRBV5-3 and TRBJ2-1, with D possibly called TRBD1 or TRBD2 (5 bases each). TRBV5-3 is marked as an open reading frame, function uncertain. V was pared by 1 base and J by 3 bases, with 14 bases between. The CDR3 has 16 amino acids. CDR3 amino acids: CARSLNTGANYNEQFF. The CDR3 DNA is TGTGCCAGAAGCTTGAACACCGGGGCCAACTACAATGAGCAGTTCTTC.

The V and J genes are TRBV19 and TRBJ2-6, with D unresolved. V lost 11 bases and J 0 bases, leaving 8 bases between the germline ends. The germline V gene encodes CDR1 LNHDA and CDR2 SQIVND (reference sequence). The CDR3 totals 13 residues. The CDR3 is CAVRHSGANVLTF. The CDR3 bases are TGTGCCGTCCGACACTCTGGGGCCAACGTCCTGACTTTC.

The V and J genes are TRBV29-1 and TRBJ2-3; either TRBD1 or TRBD2 may fit D (5 bases each). The V gene lost 3 bases and the J gene lost 0 bases, with 10 bases spanning the gap. The CDR3 spans 14 residues. Per germline, CDR1 SQVTM and CDR2 ANQGSEA. The DNA for the CDR3 is TGCAGCGTTGATTACGGGGCCAGCACAGATACGCAGTATTTT. This gives the protein CSVDYGASTDTQYF.

The rearrangement uses TRBV4-3 and TRBJ2-2; D remains ambiguous. Trimming removed 2 bases at V and 0 bases at J, with 4 bases between. Germline V gene sequence: CDR1 LGHNA, CDR2 YSLEER. This CDR3 spans 14 amino acids. The CDR3: CASSQLANTGELFF. CDR3 nucleotides: TGCGCCAGCAGCCAACTAGCGAACACCGGGGAGCTGTTTTTT.

The rearrangement links TRBV5-1 to TRBJ2-7; no firm D call. Germline V CDR1 and CDR2: SGHRS, YFSETQ. The ends were cut back, 0 bases at V and 1 base at J, with 5 bases in the middle. CDR3 length equals 13 residues. DNA of the CDR3: TGCGCCAGCAGCTTGGACGGTTCCTACGAGCAGTACTTC. Translating gives CASSLDGSYEQYF.